What follows is one T cell receptor (beta chain) and its context. The antigen remains unidentified. These data belong to a study of shared clonotypes between healthy human individuals. The DNA input per sorted-subset replicate PCR was 200 ng, corresponding to some 30,000 T cell genomes. TCRdb's table, derived via immunoSEQ multiplex PCR, lists solely in-frame clones and lacks some. The profile shows millions of clones, approximately 90% of them singletons. The study, taken as a whole, reports: Among donors, clonotype sharing was expected to be affected by sequencing depth. Only blood samples were collected, and tissue repertoires likely differ.

The CDR3 extends over 15 amino acids. The J segment lost 2 bases and the V segment lost 5 bases, leaving 5 bases of the junction unmatched. Germline V lookup: CDR1 SNHLY, CDR2 FYNNEI. This clonotype originated in a man aged 18 to 30 in good health. Material: naive CD4+ T cells sorted from blood. Sample subset: CD45RA+ positively selected. V usage is TRBV2 and J usage is TRBJ1-5, with 8 bases matching TRBD1. The CDR3 is CASSIGQGGNQPQHF. CDR3 in DNA: TGTGCCAGCAGTATCGGACAGGGCGGCAATCAGCCCCAGCATTTT.